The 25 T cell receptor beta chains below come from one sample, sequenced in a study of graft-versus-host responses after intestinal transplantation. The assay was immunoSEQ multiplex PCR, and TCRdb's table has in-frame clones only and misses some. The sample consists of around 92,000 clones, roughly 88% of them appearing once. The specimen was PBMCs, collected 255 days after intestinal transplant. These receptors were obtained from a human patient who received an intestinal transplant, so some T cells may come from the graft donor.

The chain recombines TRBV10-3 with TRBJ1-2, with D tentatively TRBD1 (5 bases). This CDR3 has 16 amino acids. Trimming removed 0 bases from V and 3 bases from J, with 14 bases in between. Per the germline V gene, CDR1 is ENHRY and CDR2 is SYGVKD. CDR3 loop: CAISESGRGGDYGYTF. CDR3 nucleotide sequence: TGTGCCATCAGTGAGTCGGGGAGAGGAGGGGACTATGGCTACACCTTC.

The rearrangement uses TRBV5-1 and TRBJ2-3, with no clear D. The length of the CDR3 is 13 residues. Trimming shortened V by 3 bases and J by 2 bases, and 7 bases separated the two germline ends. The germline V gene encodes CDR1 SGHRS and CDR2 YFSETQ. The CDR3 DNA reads TGCGCCAGCAGCTGGGTGGACACAGATACGCAGTATTTT. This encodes CASSWVDTDTQYF.

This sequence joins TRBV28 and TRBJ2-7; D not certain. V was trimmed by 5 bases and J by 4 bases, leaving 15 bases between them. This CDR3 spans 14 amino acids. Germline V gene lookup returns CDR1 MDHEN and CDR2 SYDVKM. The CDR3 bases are TGTGCCAGCAGTACCGCCTTCCGGGTGTACGAGCAGTACGTC. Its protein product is CASSTAFRVYEQYV.

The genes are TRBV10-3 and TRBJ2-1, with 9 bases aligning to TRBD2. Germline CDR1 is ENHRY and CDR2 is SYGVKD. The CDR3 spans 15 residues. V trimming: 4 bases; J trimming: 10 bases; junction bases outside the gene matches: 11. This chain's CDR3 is CAISGSGRSKVEQFF. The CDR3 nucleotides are TGTGCCATCAGTGGTAGCGGGAGATCTAAAGTGGAGCAGTTCTTC.

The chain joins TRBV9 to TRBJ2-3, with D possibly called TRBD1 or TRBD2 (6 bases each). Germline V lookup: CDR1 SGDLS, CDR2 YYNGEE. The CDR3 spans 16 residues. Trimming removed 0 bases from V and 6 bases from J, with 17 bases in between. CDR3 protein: CASSVGLTHGGDTQYF. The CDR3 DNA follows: TGTGCCAGCAGCGTAGGACTTACGCACGGGGGCGATACGCAGTATTTT.

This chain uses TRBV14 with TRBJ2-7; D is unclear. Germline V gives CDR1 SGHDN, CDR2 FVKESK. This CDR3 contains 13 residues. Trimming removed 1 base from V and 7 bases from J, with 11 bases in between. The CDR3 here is CASSQGRFGEQYF. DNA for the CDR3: TGTGCCAGCAGCCAAGGCAGGTTCGGGGAGCAGTACTTC.

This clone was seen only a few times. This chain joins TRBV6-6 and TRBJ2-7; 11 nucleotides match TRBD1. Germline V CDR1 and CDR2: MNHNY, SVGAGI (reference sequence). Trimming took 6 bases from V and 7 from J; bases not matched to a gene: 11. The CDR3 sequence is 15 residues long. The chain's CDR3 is CASRPRTGGLGEQYF. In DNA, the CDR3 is TGTGCCAGCAGGCCCAGGACAGGGGGCTTGGGTGAGCAGTACTTC.

CDR3 sequence reads: CASSMAGEETQYF. The DNA of the CDR3 is TGTGCCAGCAGCATGGCGGGGGAAGAGACCCAGTACTTC. The V gene is TRBV5-4, the J gene TRBJ2-5; 7 bases match TRBD2. Germline CDR1 SGHNT, CDR2 YYREEE (reference sequence). V lost 4 bases and J lost 3; bases outside the gene matches: 3. The CDR3 extends over 13 amino acids.

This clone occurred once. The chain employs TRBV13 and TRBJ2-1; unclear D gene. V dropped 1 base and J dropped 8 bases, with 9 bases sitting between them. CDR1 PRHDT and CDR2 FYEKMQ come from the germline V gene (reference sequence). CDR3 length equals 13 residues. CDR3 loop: CASSLELVDEQFF. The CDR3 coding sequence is TGTGCCAGCAGCTTAGAGCTCGTGGATGAGCAGTTCTTC. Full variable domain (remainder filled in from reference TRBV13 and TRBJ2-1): AAGVIQSPRHLIKEKRETATLKCYPIPRHDTVYWYQQGPGQDPQFLISFYEKMQSDKGSIPDRFSAQQFSDYHSELNMSSLELGDSALYFCASSLELVDEQFFGPGTRLTVL.

The CDR3 here is CSVESDEVTENTEAFF. In DNA, the CDR3 is TGCAGCGTTGAAAGCGACGAAGTTACGGAGAACACTGAAGCTTTCTTT. The chain is built from TRBV29-1 and TRBJ1-1, with unresolved D. The CDR3 length is 16 residues. V was clipped by 2 bases and J by 1 base, with 17 bases between them. Per the germline V gene, CDR1 is SQVTM and CDR2 is ANQGSEA. Complete variable domain (other parts from reference TRBV29-1 and TRBJ1-1): SAVISQKPSRDICQRGTSLTIQCQVDSQVTMMFWYRQQPGQSLTLIATANQGSEATYESGFVIDKFPISRPNLTFSTLTVSNMSPEDSSIYLCSVESDEVTENTEAFFGQGTRLTVV.

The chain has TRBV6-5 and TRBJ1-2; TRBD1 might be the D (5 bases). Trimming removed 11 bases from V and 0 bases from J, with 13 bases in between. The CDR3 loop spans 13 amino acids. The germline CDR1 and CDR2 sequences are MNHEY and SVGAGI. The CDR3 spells CAGRDPANYGYTF. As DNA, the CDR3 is TGTGCCGGAAGGGACCCAGCTAACTATGGCTACACCTTC.

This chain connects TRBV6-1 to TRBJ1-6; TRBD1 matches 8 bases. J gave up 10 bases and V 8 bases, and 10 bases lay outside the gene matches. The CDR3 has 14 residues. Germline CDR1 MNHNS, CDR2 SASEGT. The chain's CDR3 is CASYPRTGTSPLHF. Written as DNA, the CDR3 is TGTGCCAGCTACCCAAGGACAGGGACCTCACCCCTCCACTTT.

The CDR3 region has the DNA TGCGCCAGCAGCTTGGAAGGGCTCACTGAAGCTTTCTTT. It is translated as CASSLEGLTEAFF. This rearrangement joins TRBV5-1 to TRBJ1-1; D uncertain. V lost 0 bases and J lost 4, with 7 bases in between. In germline, CDR1 is SGHRS, CDR2 YFSETQ. This CDR3 has 13 amino acids.

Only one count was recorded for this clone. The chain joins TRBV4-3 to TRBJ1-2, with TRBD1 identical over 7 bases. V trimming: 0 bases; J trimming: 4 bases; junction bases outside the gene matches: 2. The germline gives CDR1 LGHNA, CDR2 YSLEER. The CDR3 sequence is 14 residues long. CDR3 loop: CASSQETGPYGYTF. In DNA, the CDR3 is TGCGCCAGCAGCCAAGAGACAGGGCCCTATGGCTACACCTTC.

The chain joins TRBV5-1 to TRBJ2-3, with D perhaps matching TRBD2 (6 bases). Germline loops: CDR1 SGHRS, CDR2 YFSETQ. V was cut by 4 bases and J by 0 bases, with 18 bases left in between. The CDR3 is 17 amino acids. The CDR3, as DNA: TGCGCCAGCAGCCCCGTGAACGGGGGTATAAGCACAGATACGCAGTATTTT. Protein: CASSPVNGGISTDTQYF. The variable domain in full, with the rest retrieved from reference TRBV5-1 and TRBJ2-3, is KAGVTQTPRYLIKTRGQQVTLSCSPISGHRSVSWYQQTPGQGLQFLFEYFSETQRNKGNFPGRFSGRQFSNSRSEMNVSTLELGDSALYLCASSPVNGGISTDTQYFGPGTRLTVL.

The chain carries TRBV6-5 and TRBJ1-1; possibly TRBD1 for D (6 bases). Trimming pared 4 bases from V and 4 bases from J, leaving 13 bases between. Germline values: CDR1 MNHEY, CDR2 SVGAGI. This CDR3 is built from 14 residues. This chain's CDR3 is CASSWGGAGTEAFF. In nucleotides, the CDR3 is TGTGCCAGCAGTTGGGGGGGCGCGGGCACTGAAGCTTTCTTT.

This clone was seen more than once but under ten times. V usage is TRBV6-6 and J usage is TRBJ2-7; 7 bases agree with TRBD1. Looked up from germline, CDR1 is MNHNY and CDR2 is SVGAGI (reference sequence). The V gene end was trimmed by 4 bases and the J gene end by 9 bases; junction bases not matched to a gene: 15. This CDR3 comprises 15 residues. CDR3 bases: TGTGCCAGCAGTTTCGGACAGGCCTCCCGTAAGGGGCAGTACTTC. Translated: CASSFGQASRKGQYF.

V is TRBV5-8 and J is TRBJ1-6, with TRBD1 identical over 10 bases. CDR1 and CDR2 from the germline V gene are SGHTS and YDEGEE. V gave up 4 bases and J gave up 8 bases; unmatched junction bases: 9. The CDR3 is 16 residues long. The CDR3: CASSPRDRGGYSPLHF. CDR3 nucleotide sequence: TGTGCCAGCAGCCCGAGGGACAGGGGAGGATATTCACCCCTCCACTTT.

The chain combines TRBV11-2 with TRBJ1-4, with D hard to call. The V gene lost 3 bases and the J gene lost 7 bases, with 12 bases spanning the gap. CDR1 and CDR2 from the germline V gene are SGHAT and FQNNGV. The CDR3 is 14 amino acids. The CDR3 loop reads CASSLEPDGEKLFF. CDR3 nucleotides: TGTGCCAGCAGCTTGGAACCCGACGGTGAAAAACTGTTTTTT.

The CDR3 loop is CASRGGNTEAFF. The CDR3 bases are TGTGCCAGCCGTGGAGGGAACACTGAAGCTTTCTTT. The rearrangement uses TRBV2 and TRBJ1-1, with D unclear. Trimming removed 8 bases at V and 1 base at J, with 8 bases between. This CDR3 spans 12 amino acids. Germline V gene lookup returns CDR1 SNHLY and CDR2 FYNNEI.

In DNA form, the CDR3 reads TGTGCCAGCAGCCCCGAATTGTCACCCCTCCACTTT. This encodes CASSPELSPLHF. The rearrangement links TRBV9 to TRBJ1-6; D gene ambiguous. V was clipped by 4 bases and J by 10 bases, with 9 bases between them. CDR1 and CDR2 from the germline V gene are SGDLS and YYNGEE. The CDR3 length is 12 residues.

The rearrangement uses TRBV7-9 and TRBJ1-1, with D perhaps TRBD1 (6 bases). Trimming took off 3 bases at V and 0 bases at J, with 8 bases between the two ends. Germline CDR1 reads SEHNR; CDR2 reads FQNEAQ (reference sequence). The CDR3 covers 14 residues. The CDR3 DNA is TGTGCCAGCAGCTTCTGGGGGCTGAACACTGAAGCTTTCTTT. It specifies CASSFWGLNTEAFF.

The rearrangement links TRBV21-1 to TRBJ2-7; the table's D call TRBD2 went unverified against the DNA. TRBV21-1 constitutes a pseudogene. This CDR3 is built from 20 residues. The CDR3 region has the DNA TGTGCCAGCAGCAAAGGCGCAGGTATCGGGGGACGAACGGAAGGCTACGAGCAGTACTTC. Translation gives CASSKGAGIGGRTEGYEQYF.

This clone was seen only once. CDR3 in DNA: TGTGCCAGCAGTGAACGGGGGGACATTCAGCCCCAGCATTTT. Amino acids: CASSERGDIQPQHF. The chain has TRBV6-1 and TRBJ1-5; tentatively, D is TRBD1 (6 bases). V lost 2 bases and J 6 bases, leaving 11 bases between the germline ends. The CDR3 covers 14 residues. The germline V gene has CDR1 MNHNS and CDR2 SASEGT.

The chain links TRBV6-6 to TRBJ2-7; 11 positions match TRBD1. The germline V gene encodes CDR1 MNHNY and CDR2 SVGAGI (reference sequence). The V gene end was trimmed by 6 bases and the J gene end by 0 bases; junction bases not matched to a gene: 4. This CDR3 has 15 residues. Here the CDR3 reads CASRGTGGSSYEQYF. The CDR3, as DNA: TGTGCCAGCAGGGGGACAGGGGGGAGCTCCTACGAGCAGTACTTC.